This T cell receptor beta chain is drawn from a study of T cell responses to AZD1222 COVID-19 vaccine. Here immunoSEQ multiplex PCR was the method, and the copy in TCRdb shows in-frame clones only, minus some. This table has 120,000 to 150,000 clones, over 80% appearing once. The clonotype was recovered from an adult in good health. The specimen comprised peripheral blood, sampled on day 0 of MenACWY control vaccination.

The CDR3 loop reads CASSPGRGYEQYF. CDR3 DNA: TGTGCCAGCAGCCCGGGACGGGGCTACGAGCAGTACTTC. The J gene is TRBJ2-7, the V gene TRBV11-2, with D perhaps matching TRBD1 or TRBD2 (5 bases each). Germline V lookup: CDR1 SGHAT, CDR2 FQNNGV. The CDR3 runs to 13 residues. Trimming pared 5 bases from V and 3 bases from J, leaving 11 bases between.